The 15 T cell receptor beta chains presented below share a single source sample, sequenced in a study of blood T cell repertoires in COVID-19. Profiling relied on immunoSEQ multiplex PCR, and the TCRdb table lists in-frame clones only, not all of them. This table holds about 59,000 clones, around 80% found once. Material for sequencing was peripheral blood. The receptors stem from a man in his 60s with acute or convalescent COVID-19.

V and J are TRBV19 and TRBJ2-1; no definite D call. The CDR3 length is 13 residues. With 2 bases removed from V and 7 bases from J, the gap between germline ends came to 9 bases. Germline CDR1 LNHDA, CDR2 SQIVND (reference sequence). The CDR3 coding sequence is TGTGCCAGTAGTATACAGGTTCGAAATGAGCAGTTCTTC. It yields the protein CASSIQVRNEQFF.

This chain links TRBV12-3 or TRBV12-4 with TRBJ2-1, with a weak D call TRBD2 (5 bases). This CDR3 is 11 amino acids long. The V gene lost 5 bases and the J gene lost 9 bases, with 8 bases spanning the gap. The CDR3 spells CASSTLVEQFF. The CDR3 DNA sequence: TGTGCCAGCAGTACACTAGTTGAGCAGTTCTTC.

V usage is TRBV24-1 and J usage is TRBJ2-7; 7 bases agree with TRBD1. The CDR3 extends over 13 amino acids. Germline assignment: CDR1 KGHDR and CDR2 SFDVKD. Trimming took 6 bases from V and 3 from J; bases not matched to a gene: 4. The chain's CDR3 is CATSPGQNYEQYF. DNA for the CDR3: TGTGCCACCAGTCCGGGACAGAACTACGAGCAGTACTTC.

For the CDR3, the DNA is TGTGCCTGGAGCCCGACAGGGAACACTGAAGCTTTCTTT. This sequence encodes CAWSPTGNTEAFF. The J gene is TRBJ1-1, the V gene TRBV30; D is perhaps TRBD1 (6 bases). This CDR3 has 13 residues. Looked up from germline, CDR1 is GTSNPN and CDR2 is SVGIG (reference sequence). Trimming removed 3 bases from V and 1 base from J, with 9 bases in between.

This chain uses TRBV6-5 with TRBJ1-5; D gene ambiguous. Germline V gene lookup returns CDR1 MNHEY and CDR2 SVGAGI. V gave up 8 bases and J gave up 4 bases, with 12 bases separating them. The CDR3 has 13 amino acids. The CDR3 sequence: CASGMRANQPQHF. CDR3 DNA: TGTGCCAGCGGCATGAGGGCGAATCAGCCCCAGCATTTT.

The V call is TRBV7-2, the J call TRBJ2-5, with TRBD2 matching over 9 bases. The CDR3 sequence is 15 residues long. Trimming cost V 6 bases and J 5 bases; bases outside gene matches: 10. Germline CDR1 is SGHTA and CDR2 is FQGNSA. The CDR3 spells CASSSSGGGGETQYF. The CDR3 DNA reads TGTGCCAGCAGTTCCTCAGGCGGGGGGGGCGAGACCCAGTACTTC.

The chain links TRBV9 to TRBJ2-3, with D possibly matching TRBD1 (5 bases). The germline V gene encodes CDR1 SGDLS and CDR2 YYNGEE. Trimming shortened V by 4 bases and J by 1 base, and 13 bases separated the two germline ends. The CDR3 runs to 15 residues. DNA for the CDR3: TGTGCCAGCAGCCCTACCCTAGGGGGCACAGATACGCAGTATTTT. Translation: CASSPTLGGTDTQYF.

This rearrangement joins TRBV27 to TRBJ1-5, with D perhaps matching TRBD1 (5 bases). V was pared by 6 bases and J by 6 bases, with 18 bases between. Germline CDR1 and CDR2: MNHEY and SMNVEV (reference sequence). There are 15 residues in the CDR3. The CDR3 loop is CASSPRGGGSQPQHF. The CDR3 nucleotides read TGTGCCAGCAGCCCCCGCGGGGGAGGTTCTCAGCCCCAGCATTTT.

The genes are TRBV28 and TRBJ1-1; 8 bases map to TRBD1. The CDR3 is 14 amino acids. V lost 5 bases and J lost 4; bases outside the gene matches: 6. Germline lookup yields CDR1 MDHEN and CDR2 SYDVKM. CDR3 bases: TGTGCCAGCAGTCAACAGGGGGACAGCACTGAAGCTTTCTTT. This gives the protein CASSQQGDSTEAFF.

The chain uses TRBV28 and TRBJ1-5; D uncertain. Trimming took off 2 bases at V and 5 bases at J, with 13 bases between the two ends. The germline V gene has CDR1 MDHEN and CDR2 SYDVKM. The CDR3 spans 15 residues. CDR3 bases: TGTGCCAGCAGTTTAACGGGAGGGTGGGATCAGCCCCAGCATTTT. This translates into CASSLTGGWDQPQHF. Complete variable domain (other parts from reference TRBV28 and TRBJ1-5): DVKVTQSSRYLVKRTGEKVFLECVQDMDHENMFWYRQDPGLGLRLIYFSYDVKMKEKGDIPEGYSVSREKKERFSLILESASTNQTSMYLCASSLTGGWDQPQHFGDGTRLSIL.

This clone has a single count. The CDR3 is CAWNRNRDGKQFF. As DNA, the CDR3 is TGTGCCTGGAACAGGAACAGGGATGGTAAGCAGTTCTTC. V and J are TRBV30 and TRBJ2-1, with D possibly TRBD1 on 6 matching bases. There are 13 residues in the CDR3. The V and J ends lost 4 bases and 11 bases respectively, with 18 bases between them. From germline, CDR1 is GTSNPN and CDR2 SVGIG (reference sequence). Complete variable domain (other parts from reference TRBV30 and TRBJ2-1): SQTIHQWPATLVQPVGSPLSLECTVEGTSNPNLYWYRQAAGRGLQLLFYSVGIGQISSEVPQNLSASRPQDRQFILSSKKLLLSDSGFYLCAWNRNRDGKQFFGPGTRLTVL.

The V and J genes are TRBV6-8 and TRBJ2-7, with 9 bases that match TRBD1. Trimming removed 9 bases from V and 5 bases from J; junction bases left unmatched: 5. Germline V lookup: CDR1 MNHGY, CDR2 SAAAGT. This CDR3 is built from 12 residues. In DNA, the CDR3 is TGTGCCAGGACAACAGGGGGCAACGAGCAGTACTTC. Amino acids: CARTTGGNEQYF.

CDR3 in amino acids: CASSQLHSSYEQYF. The CDR3 DNA reads TGTGCCAGCAGCCAACTCCACTCGTCCTACGAGCAGTACTTC. The chain links TRBV7-2 to TRBJ2-7; D not certain. The germline gives CDR1 SGHTA, CDR2 FQGNSA. Trimming stripped 5 bases from V and 1 base from J, with 12 bases between. This CDR3 is 14 amino acids long.

A single count supports this clone. This chain connects TRBV11-3 to TRBJ2-3; 7 bases match TRBD2. Germline trimming cut 4 bases from V and 0 bases from J; bases unmatched to any gene: 7. The CDR3 has 16 amino acids. CDR1 SGHNT and CDR2 YENEEA come from the germline V gene. The CDR3: CASSSLVSGSTDTQYF. In DNA, the CDR3 is TGTGCCAGCAGCTCCCTCGTTAGCGGGAGCACAGATACGCAGTATTTT. Combining the CDR3 with reference TRBV11-3 and TRBJ2-3 gives the whole variable domain EAGVVQSPRYKIIEKKQPVAFWCNPISGHNTLYWYLQNLGQGPELLIRYENEEAVDDSQLPKDRFSAERLKGVDSTLKIQPAELGDSAVYLCASSSLVSGSTDTQYFGPGTRLTVL.

The gene calls are TRBV30 and TRBJ2-5; possible D gene TRBD1, 6 bases. This CDR3 is 13 amino acids long. The germline V gene encodes CDR1 GTSNPN and CDR2 SVGIG (reference sequence). V lost 1 base, J lost 2 bases, and 8 bases lay in between. This CDR3 reads CAWSGTVQETQYF. The CDR3 DNA is TGTGCCTGGAGTGGGACAGTGCAAGAGACCCAGTACTTC.